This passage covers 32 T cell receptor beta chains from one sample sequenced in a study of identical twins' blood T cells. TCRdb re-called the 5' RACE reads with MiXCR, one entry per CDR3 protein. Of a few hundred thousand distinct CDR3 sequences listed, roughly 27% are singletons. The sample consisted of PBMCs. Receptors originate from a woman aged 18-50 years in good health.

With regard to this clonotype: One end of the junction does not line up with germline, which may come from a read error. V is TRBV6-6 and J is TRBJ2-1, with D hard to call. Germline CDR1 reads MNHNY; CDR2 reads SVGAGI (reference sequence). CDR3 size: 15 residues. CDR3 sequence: CACSFKGSDYNEQFF. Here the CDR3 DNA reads TGTGCCTGCAGTTTCAAAGGAAGTGACTACAATGAGCAGTTCTTC.

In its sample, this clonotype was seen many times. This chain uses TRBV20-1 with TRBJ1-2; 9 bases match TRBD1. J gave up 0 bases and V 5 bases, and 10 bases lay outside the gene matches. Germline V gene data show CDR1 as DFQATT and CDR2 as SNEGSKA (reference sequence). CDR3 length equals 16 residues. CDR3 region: CSASGTGKGSNYGYTF. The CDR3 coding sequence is TGCAGTGCTTCCGGGACAGGGAAGGGATCTAACTATGGCTACACCTTC.

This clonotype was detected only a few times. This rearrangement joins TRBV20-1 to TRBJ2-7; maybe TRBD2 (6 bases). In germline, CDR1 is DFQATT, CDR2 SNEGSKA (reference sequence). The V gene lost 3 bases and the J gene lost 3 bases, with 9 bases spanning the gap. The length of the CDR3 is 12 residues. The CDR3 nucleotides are TGCAGTGCTAGCGGAGGGATCTACGAGCAGTACTTC. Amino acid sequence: CSASGGIYEQYF.

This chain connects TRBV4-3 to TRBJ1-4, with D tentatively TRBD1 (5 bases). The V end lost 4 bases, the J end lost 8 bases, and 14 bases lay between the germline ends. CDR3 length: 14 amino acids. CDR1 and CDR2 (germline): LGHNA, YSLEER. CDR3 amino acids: CASSPRDPAEKLFF. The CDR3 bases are TGCGCCAGCAGCCCCCGGGACCCTGCGGAAAAACTGTTTTTT.

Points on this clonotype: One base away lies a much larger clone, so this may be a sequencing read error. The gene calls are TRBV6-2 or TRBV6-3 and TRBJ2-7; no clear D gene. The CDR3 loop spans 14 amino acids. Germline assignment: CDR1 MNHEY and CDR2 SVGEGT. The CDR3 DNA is TGTGCCAGCAGTTACTCGCTTGCGCTTTCCGAGCAGCACTTC. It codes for CASSYSLALSEQHF.

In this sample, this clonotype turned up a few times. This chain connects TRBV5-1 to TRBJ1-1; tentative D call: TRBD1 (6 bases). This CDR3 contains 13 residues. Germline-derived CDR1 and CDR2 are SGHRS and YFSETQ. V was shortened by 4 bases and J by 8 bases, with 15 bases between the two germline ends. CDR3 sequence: CASSDTGTIEAFF. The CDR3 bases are TGCGCCAGCAGCGACACCGGGACAATAGAAGCTTTCTTT. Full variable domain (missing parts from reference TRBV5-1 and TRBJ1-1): KAGVTQTPRYLIKTRGQQVTLSCSPISGHRSVSWYQQTPGQGLQFLFEYFSETQRNKGNFPGRFSGRQFSNSRSEMNVSTLELGDSALYLCASSDTGTIEAFFGQGTRLTVV.

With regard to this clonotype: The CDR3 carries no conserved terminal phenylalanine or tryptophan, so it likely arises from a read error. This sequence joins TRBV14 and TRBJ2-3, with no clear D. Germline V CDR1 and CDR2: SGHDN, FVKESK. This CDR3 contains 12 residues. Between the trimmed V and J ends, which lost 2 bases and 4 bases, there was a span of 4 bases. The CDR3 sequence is CASSQTPDTQYL. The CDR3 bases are TGTGCCAGCAGCCAAACCCCAGATACGCAGTATCTT.

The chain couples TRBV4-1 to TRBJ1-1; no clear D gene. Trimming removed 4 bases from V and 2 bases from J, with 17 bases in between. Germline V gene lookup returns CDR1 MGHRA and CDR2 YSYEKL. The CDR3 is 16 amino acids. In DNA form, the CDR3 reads TGCGCCAGCAGCCGGGATTCACTAGATAAAAACACTGAAGCTTTCTTT. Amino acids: CASSRDSLDKNTEAFF.

The CDR3 DNA reads as TGTGCCAGCAGCTTATCGGGACAGGGCGCCTATCCCACCTTC. Encoded protein: CASSLSGQGAYPTF. The chain couples TRBV11-2 to TRBJ1-2, with 9 positions matching TRBD1. The CDR3 length is 14 residues. Trimming cost V 2 bases and J 13 bases; bases outside gene matches: 11. Looked up from germline, CDR1 is SGHAT and CDR2 is FQNNGV.

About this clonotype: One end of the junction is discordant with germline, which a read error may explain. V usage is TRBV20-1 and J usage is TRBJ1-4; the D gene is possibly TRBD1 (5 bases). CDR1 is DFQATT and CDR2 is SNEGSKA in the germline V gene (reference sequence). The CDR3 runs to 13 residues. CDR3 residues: CSAARQINEKPFF. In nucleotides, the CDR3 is TGCAGTGCCGCAAGACAGATTAATGAAAAACCGTTTTTT.

CDR3 region: CASSRSTVEYEQYF. CDR3 sequence (DNA): TGTGCCAGCTCTCGGTCGACGGTGGAGTACGAGCAGTACTTC. The chain combines TRBV18 with TRBJ2-7; unclear D gene. Trimming stripped 6 bases from V and 4 bases from J, with 16 bases between. The CDR3 loop spans 14 amino acids. Looked up from germline, CDR1 is KGHSH and CDR2 is LQKENI.

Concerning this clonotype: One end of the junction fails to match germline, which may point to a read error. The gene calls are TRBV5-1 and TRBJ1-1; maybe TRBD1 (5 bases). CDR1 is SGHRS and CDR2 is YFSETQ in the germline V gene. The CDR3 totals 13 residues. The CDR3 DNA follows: TGCGCCAGCAGCTTGGGGGGGTACACTAAAGCTTTCTTT. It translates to CASSLGGYTKAFF. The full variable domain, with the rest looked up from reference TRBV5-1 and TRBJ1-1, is KAGVTQTPRYLIKTRGQQVTLSCSPISGHRSVSWYQQTPGQGLQFLFEYFSETQRNKGNFPGRFSGRQFSNSRSEMNVSTLELGDSALYLCASSLGGYTKAFFGQGTRLTVV.

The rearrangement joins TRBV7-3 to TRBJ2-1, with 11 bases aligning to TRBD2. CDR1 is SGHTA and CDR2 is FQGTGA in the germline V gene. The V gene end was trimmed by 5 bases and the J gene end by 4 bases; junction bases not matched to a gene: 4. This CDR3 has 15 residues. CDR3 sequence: CASSPTSGDYNEQFF. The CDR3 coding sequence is TGTGCCAGCAGCCCGACTAGCGGGGATTACAATGAGCAGTTCTTC.

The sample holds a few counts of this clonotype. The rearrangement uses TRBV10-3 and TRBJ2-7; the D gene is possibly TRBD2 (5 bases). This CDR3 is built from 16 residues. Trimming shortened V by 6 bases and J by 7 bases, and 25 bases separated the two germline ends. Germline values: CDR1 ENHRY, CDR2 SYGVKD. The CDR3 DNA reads TGTGCCATCAGACCCCTCGAAGGAACGGGAAAGGGAGAGCAGTACTTC. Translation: CAIRPLEGTGKGEQYF.

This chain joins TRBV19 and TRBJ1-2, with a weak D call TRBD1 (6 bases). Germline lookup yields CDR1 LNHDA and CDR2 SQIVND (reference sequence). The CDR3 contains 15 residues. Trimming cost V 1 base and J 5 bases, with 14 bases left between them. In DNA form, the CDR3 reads TGTGCCAGTAGTATAGTCGGGGACACAGGTTATGGCTACACCTTC. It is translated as CASSIVGDTGYGYTF.

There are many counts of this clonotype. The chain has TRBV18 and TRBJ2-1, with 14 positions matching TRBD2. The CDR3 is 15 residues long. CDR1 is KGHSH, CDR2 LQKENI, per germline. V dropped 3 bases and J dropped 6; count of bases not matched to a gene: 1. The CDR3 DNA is TGTGCCAGCTCACCGACTAGCGGGGGGGCCAATGAGCAGTTCTTC. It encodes CASSPTSGGANEQFF.

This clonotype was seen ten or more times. The CDR3 sequence is CSVDGWSTNTEAFF. The CDR3 nucleotides read TGCAGCGTTGACGGATGGTCGACGAACACTGAAGCTTTCTTT. The chain recombines TRBV29-1 with TRBJ1-1; D unresolved. Germline V gene sequence: CDR1 SQVTM, CDR2 ANQGSEA. Deletions cut 3 bases from V and 1 base from J, with 12 bases between. This CDR3 region has 14 residues.

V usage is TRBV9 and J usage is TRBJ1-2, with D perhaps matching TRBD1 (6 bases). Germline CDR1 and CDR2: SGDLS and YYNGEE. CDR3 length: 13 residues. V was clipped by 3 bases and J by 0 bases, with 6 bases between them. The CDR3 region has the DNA TGTGCCAGCAGCGCAGGGGCTAACTATGGCTACACCTTC. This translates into CASSAGANYGYTF.

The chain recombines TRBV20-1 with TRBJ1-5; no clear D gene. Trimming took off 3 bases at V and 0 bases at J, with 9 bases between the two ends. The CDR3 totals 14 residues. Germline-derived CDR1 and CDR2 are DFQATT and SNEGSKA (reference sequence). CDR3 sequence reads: CSARNDNSNQPQHF. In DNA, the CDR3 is TGCAGTGCTAGGAACGATAATAGCAATCAGCCCCAGCATTTT.

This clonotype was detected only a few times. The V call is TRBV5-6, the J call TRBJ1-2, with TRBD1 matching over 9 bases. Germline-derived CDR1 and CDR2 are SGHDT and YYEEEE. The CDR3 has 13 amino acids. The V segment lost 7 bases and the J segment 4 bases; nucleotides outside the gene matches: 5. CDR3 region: CASGDRVIYGYTF. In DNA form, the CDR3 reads TGTGCCAGCGGGGACAGGGTGATCTATGGCTACACCTTC.

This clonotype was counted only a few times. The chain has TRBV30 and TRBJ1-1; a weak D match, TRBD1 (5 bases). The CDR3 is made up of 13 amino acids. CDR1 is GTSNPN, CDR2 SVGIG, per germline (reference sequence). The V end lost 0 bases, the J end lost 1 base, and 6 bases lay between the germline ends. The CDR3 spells CAWSVGQNTEAFF. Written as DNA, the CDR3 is TGTGCCTGGAGTGTAGGACAGAACACTGAAGCTTTCTTT.

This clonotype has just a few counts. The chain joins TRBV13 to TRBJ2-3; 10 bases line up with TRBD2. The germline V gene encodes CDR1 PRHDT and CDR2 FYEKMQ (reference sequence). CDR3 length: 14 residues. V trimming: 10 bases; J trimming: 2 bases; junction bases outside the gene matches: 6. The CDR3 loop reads CATMSGGDTDTQYF. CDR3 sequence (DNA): TGTGCCACCATGAGCGGGGGGGACACAGATACGCAGTATTTT.

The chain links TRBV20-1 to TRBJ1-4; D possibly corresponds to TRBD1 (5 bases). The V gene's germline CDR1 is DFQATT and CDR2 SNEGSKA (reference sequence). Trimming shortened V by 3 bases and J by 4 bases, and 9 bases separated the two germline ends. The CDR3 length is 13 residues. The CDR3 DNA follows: TGCAGTGCTAGGGGGGACGGTAATGAAAAACTGTTTTTT. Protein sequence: CSARGDGNEKLFF.

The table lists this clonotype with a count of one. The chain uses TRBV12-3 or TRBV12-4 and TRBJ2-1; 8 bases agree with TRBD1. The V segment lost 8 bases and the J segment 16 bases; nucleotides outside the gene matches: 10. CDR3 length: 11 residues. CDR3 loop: CASAQDRVEFF. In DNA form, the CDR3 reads TGTGCCAGCGCCCAGGACAGGGTAGAATTCTTC.

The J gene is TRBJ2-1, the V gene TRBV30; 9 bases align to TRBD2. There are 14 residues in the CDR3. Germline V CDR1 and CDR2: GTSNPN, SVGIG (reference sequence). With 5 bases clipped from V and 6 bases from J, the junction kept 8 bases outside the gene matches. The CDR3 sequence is CAWSFAGGANEQFF. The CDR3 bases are TGTGCCTGGTCCTTCGCGGGAGGGGCCAATGAGCAGTTCTTC.

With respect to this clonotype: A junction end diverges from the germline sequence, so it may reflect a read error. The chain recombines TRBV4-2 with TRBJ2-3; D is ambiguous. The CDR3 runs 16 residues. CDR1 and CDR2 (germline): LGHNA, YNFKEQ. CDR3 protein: CASSQDWLTSTDTQYF. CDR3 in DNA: TGCGCCAGCAGCCAAGATTGGCTGACTAGCACAGATACGCAGTATTTT.

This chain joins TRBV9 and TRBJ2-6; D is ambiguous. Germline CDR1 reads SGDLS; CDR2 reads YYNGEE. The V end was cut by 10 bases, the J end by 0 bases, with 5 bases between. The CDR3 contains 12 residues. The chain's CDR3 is CASYSGANVLTF. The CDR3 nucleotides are TGTGCCTCCTACTCTGGGGCCAACGTCCTGACTTTC.

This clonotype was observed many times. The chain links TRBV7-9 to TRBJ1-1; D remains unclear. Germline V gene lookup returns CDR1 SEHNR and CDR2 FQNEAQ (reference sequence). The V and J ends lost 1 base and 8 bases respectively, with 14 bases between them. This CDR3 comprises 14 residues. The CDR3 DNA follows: TGTGCCAGCAGCTTAGACCGAGGCCCGGGGGAAGCTTTCTTT. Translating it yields CASSLDRGPGEAFF.

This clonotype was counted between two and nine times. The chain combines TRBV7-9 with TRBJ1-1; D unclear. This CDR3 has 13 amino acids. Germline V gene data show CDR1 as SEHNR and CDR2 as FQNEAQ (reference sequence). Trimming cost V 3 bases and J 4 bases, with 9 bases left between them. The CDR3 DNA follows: TGTGCCAGCAGCTTCCTTGTGGGCACTGAAGCTTTCTTT. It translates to CASSFLVGTEAFF.

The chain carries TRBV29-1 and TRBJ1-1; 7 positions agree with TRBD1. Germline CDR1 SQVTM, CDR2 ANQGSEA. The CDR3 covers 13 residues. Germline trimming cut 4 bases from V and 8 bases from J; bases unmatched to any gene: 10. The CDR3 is CSVVQTGEGEAFF. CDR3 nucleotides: TGCAGCGTTGTTCAAACAGGGGAAGGGGAAGCTTTCTTT.

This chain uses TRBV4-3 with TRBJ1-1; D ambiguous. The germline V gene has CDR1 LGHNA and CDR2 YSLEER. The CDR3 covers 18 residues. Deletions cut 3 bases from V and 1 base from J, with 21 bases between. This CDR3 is CASSHSIGGHDRNTEAFF. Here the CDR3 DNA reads TGCGCCAGCAGCCATAGCATTGGAGGCCACGATAGGAACACTGAAGCTTTCTTT.

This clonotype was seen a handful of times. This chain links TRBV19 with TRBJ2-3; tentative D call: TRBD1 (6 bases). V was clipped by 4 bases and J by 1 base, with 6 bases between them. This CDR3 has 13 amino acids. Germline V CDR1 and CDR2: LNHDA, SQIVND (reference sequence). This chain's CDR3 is CASSNRGTDTQYF. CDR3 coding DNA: TGTGCCAGTAGTAACAGGGGCACAGATACGCAGTATTTT. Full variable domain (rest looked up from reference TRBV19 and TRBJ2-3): DGGITQSPKYLFRKEGQNVTLSCEQNLNHDAMYWYRQDPGQGLRLIYYSQIVNDFQKGDIAEGYSVSREKKESFPLTVTSAQKNPTAFYLCASSNRGTDTQYFGPGTRLTVL.